The clone carrying this TCR beta chain was recorded a few times. Its antigen is unknown. Unique molecular identifiers were incorporated into the prepared TCRbeta library. In TCRdb, the PCR reads were re-called with MiXCR into one record per CDR3 protein. The sample records 670,000 or so distinct CDR3 sequences, around 12% being singletons. These data originate in a study of T-cell reconstitution after alpha-beta-depleted transplantation in children. Regarding the study as a whole: Reportedly, roughly two months post-transplant, alpha-beta T cells arose from several hundred expanded graft clones. T cells produced anew were the main source of T-cell counts and diversity one year after transplant.

The CDR3 is 16 residues long. After removal of 0 bases from V and 8 bases from J, the junction contained 8 bases not matched to a gene. Germline CDR1 MGHRA, CDR2 YSYEKL. The rearrangement links TRBV4-1 to TRBJ2-2; 8 bases agree with TRBD2. The TCR originated in a girl aged 2 to 9 with congenital amegakaryocytic thrombocytopenia, due to receive a stem cell transplant. Sequences were derived from PBMCs, sampled before TCRalphabeta/CD19-depleted stem cell transplant. The CDR3 nucleotides read TGCGCCAGCAGCCAAGAGAACAGCGGGAGACGAGGGGAGCTGTTTTTT. Encoded protein: CASSQENSGRRGELFF.